This TCR beta chain was identified during a study of T-cell reconstitution after alpha-beta-depleted transplantation in children. The CDR3 covers 15 residues. CDR1 is MNHEY, CDR2 SVGEGT, per germline. Losses at the gene ends were 5 bases for V and 8 bases for J; bases not matched to a gene: 14. As it was prepared, the TCRbeta library received unique molecular identifiers. MiXCR was run by TCRdb on the PCR reads, yielding one entry per CDR3 protein. The data show some 300,000 distinct CDR3 sequences, 10% seen once. This TCR was sampled from a human donor who donated a stem cell graft to a child with acute lymphoblastic leukemia. The sample was PBMCs from the stem cell graft donor, taken from the stem cell graft. The chain recombines TRBV6-2 or TRBV6-3 with TRBJ1-2, with TRBD1 identical over 7 bases. The CDR3 coding sequence is TGTGCCAGCAGTCGACTGGACAGGACCTCCTCCGGCTACACCTTC. The encoded protein is CASSRLDRTSSGYTF.